This paragraph covers one T cell receptor beta chain sequence. TCRdb analysed the 5' RACE reads with MiXCR anew, one entry per CDR3 protein. The data contain 100,000 to 120,000 distinct CDR3 sequences, roughly an eighth of them singletons. The data are from a study of early T cells in non-severe SARS-CoV-2 infection. Germline-derived CDR1 and CDR2 are SGHRS and YFSETQ. The CDR3 totals 15 residues. The V and J ends lost 4 bases and 0 bases respectively, with 10 bases between them. The sample consisted of whole blood, taken at baseline. The genes are TRBV5-1 and TRBJ1-4, with D uncertain. This receptor was obtained from an adult who was a healthcare worker with PCR-confirmed SARS-CoV-2 infection or an uninfected control (not recorded which). Written as DNA, the CDR3 is TGCGCCAGCAGCGACCCACGAACAACTAATGAAAAACTGTTTTTT. Amino acids: CASSDPRTTNEKLFF.